This T cell receptor (beta chain) was retrieved from a study of chemoradiotherapy in HPV16-positive cancers. Whole-study findings and limits: Functional assays defining HPV-specific T cells used only two HPV16-positive patients.

Concerning this clone: Its specificity is unknown.

Generated by immunoSEQ multiplex PCR, the TCRdb table keeps only in-frame clones and is missing some. The data show about 1,900 clones, roughly 89% seen once. Germline V gives CDR1 SGHAT, CDR2 FQNNGV. With V trimmed by 5 bases and J by 1 base, 4 bases remained unmatched. This CDR3 contains 14 residues. The rearrangement joins TRBV11-2 to TRBJ1-1, with 7 bases identical to TRBD1. Sequencing was performed on tumor tissue, taken from a patient who underwent chemoradiotherapy. The receptor was isolated from a human donor with HPV-associated anogenital cancer. CDR3 DNA sequence: TGTGCCAGCAGCCGGGACAGTCCGAACACTGAAGCTTTCTTT. Translation gives CASSRDSPNTEAFF.